This TCR beta chain originates from a study of blood T cell repertoires in COVID-19. The wider study: Acute and convalescent COVID-19 specimens originated in the United States, Italy and Spain. PBMCs, B-cell-depleted T cells, or T cells provided the cDNA or gDNA that made up the material.

Those enrolled in Seattle joined during active infection and were followed longitudinally afterward. Libraries were prepared by immunoSEQ multiplex PCR; TCRdb keeps only in-frame clonotypes and omits some of them. This sample carries approximately 290,000 clones, about 85% of them seen once, and the ten largest clones take roughly 0.94%. This CDR3 contains 14 residues. The germline V and J ends were trimmed by 2 bases and 5 bases, with 12 bases remaining between them. CDR1 and CDR2 from the germline V gene are LNHDA and SQIVND (reference sequence). Worth noting for this clone: Additional DNA sequences in this sample encode the identical CDR3.

This receptor was obtained from a human donor with COVID-19, enrolled during active disease. The donor label of this sample is uncertain. The sample consisted of peripheral blood. The chain recombines TRBV19 with TRBJ1-1, with a possible D match to TRBD1 (5 bases). The CDR3 DNA reads as TGTGCCAGTAGTATACAGGGTGTGGGGACTGAAGCTTTCTTT. Translating gives CASSIQGVGTEAFF.